Shown below are 5 T cell receptor beta chains from a single sample sequenced in a study of human T cells and chemical hapten exposure. TCRdb ran MiXCR on the RACE reads and lists one entry per CDR3 protein. The sample shows some 400,000 distinct CDR3 sequences, more than 4.5% of them seen only once. As to time point: pre-sensitization, week 0. Treatment noted: therapeutic diphenylcyclopropenone sensitization with weekly scalp DPC. The material was whole blood, obtained in connection with sensitization to the hapten diphenylcyclopropenone (DPC). The receptors come from a woman aged 50 to 60 with alopecia areata. Some clones in this sample may be carry-over from other donors' samples.

The chain couples TRBV12-3 or TRBV12-4 to TRBJ2-2, with D perhaps assigned TRBD1 or TRBD2 (7 bases each). This CDR3 has 14 amino acids. The V and J ends lost 3 bases and 5 bases respectively, with 10 bases between them. Written as DNA, the CDR3 is TGTGCCAGCAGTTTTCAGGGGGGGACCGGGGAGCTGTTTTTT. Translation: CASSFQGGTGELFF.

The sample holds many counts of this clonotype. The chain has TRBV20-1 and TRBJ2-4; D may be TRBD1 (5 bases). The CDR3 consists of 15 residues. Trimming cost V 3 bases and J 1 base, with 13 bases left between them. CDR1 and CDR2 (germline): DFQATT, SNEGSKA (reference sequence). The CDR3 loop is CSARWQGDAKNIQYF. CDR3 sequence (DNA): TGCAGTGCTAGGTGGCAGGGCGATGCCAAAAACATTCAGTACTTC.

J is TRBJ1-2 and V is TRBV5-4; maybe TRBD1 (6 bases). CDR3 length: 14 residues. V gave up 2 bases and J gave up 4 bases, with 12 bases separating them. Germline values: CDR1 SGHNT, CDR2 YYREEE (reference sequence). CDR3 nucleotides: TGTGCCAGCAGCTTTCCTGGACAGAGCTATGGCTACACCTTC. Residues: CASSFPGQSYGYTF.

This clonotype was recorded a few times. This chain uses TRBV11-2 with TRBJ1-1; no definite D call. Germline values: CDR1 SGHAT, CDR2 FQNNGV. V lost 1 base and J 1 base, leaving 13 bases between the germline ends. The length of the CDR3 is 16 residues. The CDR3 region has the DNA TGTGCCAGCAGCTTAGCAACGAATGGCTGGAACACTGAAGCTTTCTTT. This sequence encodes CASSLATNGWNTEAFF.

This clonotype was picked up a small number of times. The J gene is TRBJ1-5, the V gene TRBV29-1; tentative D call: TRBD1 (6 bases). Trimming shortened V by 7 bases and J by 2 bases, and 12 bases separated the two germline ends. This CDR3 is built from 13 residues. Germline CDR1 SQVTM, CDR2 ANQGSEA. The CDR3 bases are TGCAGCGCCCTGGCAGGGGGCAATCAGCCCCAGCATTTT. It translates to CSALAGGNQPQHF.